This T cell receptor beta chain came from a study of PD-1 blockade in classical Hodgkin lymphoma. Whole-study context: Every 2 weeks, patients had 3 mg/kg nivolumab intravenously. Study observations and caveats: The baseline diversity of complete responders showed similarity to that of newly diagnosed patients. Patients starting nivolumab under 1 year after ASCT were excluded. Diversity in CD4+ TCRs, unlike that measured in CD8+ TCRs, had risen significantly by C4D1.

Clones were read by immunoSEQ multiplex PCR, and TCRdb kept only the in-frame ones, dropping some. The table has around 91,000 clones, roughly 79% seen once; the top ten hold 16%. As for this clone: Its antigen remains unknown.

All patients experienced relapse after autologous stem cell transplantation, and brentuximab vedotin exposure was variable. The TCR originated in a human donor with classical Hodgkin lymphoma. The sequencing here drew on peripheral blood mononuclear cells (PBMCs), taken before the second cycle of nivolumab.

In DNA, the CDR3 is TGTGCCACCAGCAGAGATTCCGTCCGGCGGGGCTACACCTTC. As protein: CATSRDSVRRGYTF. This rearrangement joins TRBV15 to TRBJ1-2, with no clear D. V was pared by 0 bases and J by 8 bases, with 13 bases between. CDR1 is LNHNV and CDR2 is YYDKDF in the germline V gene (reference sequence). This CDR3 is 14 amino acids long.